This T cell receptor beta chain derives from a study of blood T cell repertoires in COVID-19. Background on the study: Samples taken during acute and convalescent COVID-19 were collected in the United States, Italy and Spain.

In terms of age and location, participants ranged from roughly 18 to 89 years and lived in about 25 US areas. A COVID-19 case was met by exposed participants within 2 weeks before study entry. Study processing details: By means of reference gene primer amplification, nucleated cell counts were estimated. TCRdb's table, derived via immunoSEQ multiplex PCR, lists solely in-frame clones and lacks some. V, J and clone size reflect that table, while D and trimming were determined from the DNA. The sample includes approximately 310,000 clones, about 85% of them seen just once. Per the germline V gene, CDR1 is SEHNR and CDR2 is FQNEAQ (reference sequence). This CDR3 comprises 15 residues. V was pared by 5 bases and J by 2 bases, with 5 bases of the junction left unmatched.

The genes are TRBV7-9 and TRBJ2-3; 9 positions match TRBD1. The sequence derives from a woman aged 30 to 39 who had been exposed to COVID-19. Specimen: PBMCs or T cells enriched from blood (not recorded which). The CDR3 nucleotides are TGTGCCAGCAGCCCCAGGACAGGGGCCACAGATACGCAGTATTTT. Translating it yields CASSPRTGATDTQYF.